This is a list of T cell receptor beta chains from one sample in a study of shared clonotypes between healthy human individuals. Method: immunoSEQ multiplex PCR; TCRdb's copy keeps in-frame clones and lacks some. The data hold over a million clones, with 96% observed a single time. Material: naive CD4+ T cells sorted from blood. These receptor sequences come from a man aged 25-45 years in good health. Both conserved end residues are part of each CDR3. D genes are given only for firm matches. Size tells how often a clone was seen (once, few, many) or the class of an expanded clone, and some rows leave it out.

v_call: TRBV5-5
d_call: TRBD1
j_call: TRBJ2-3
clone_size: -
cdr3_aa: CASSPPRTGLSTDTQYF
cdr3_nt: TGTGCCAGCAGCCCGCCTCGGACAGGGTTAAGCACAGATACGCAGTATTTT

v_call: TRBV18
d_call: -
j_call: TRBJ1-5
clone_size: -
cdr3_aa: CASSPTHPQPQHF
cdr3_nt: TGTGCCAGCTCACCGACGCACCCTCAGCCCCAGCATTTT

v_call: TRBV5-1
d_call: -
j_call: TRBJ2-3
clone_size: -
cdr3_aa: CASSFSGAYSDTQYF
cdr3_nt: TGCGCCAGCAGCTTTTCAGGGGCTTATTCGGATACGCAGTATTTT

v_call: TRBV7-6
d_call: -
j_call: TRBJ1-1
clone_size: -
cdr3_aa: CASSLFGTANTEAFF
cdr3_nt: TGTGCCAGCAGCTTGTTTGGGACGGCGAACACTGAAGCTTTCTTT

v_call: TRBV7-2
d_call: -
j_call: TRBJ2-7
clone_size: -
cdr3_aa: CASSLIYEQYF
cdr3_nt: TGTGCCAGCAGCTTAATTTACGAGCAGTACTTC

v_call: TRBV28
d_call: -
j_call: TRBJ2-2
clone_size: -
cdr3_aa: CASPANTGELFF
cdr3_nt: TGTGCCAGCCCGGCGAACACCGGGGAGCTGTTTTTT

v_call: TRBV7-2
d_call: TRBD1
j_call: TRBJ2-3
clone_size: -
cdr3_aa: CASSLERGTGFDTQYF
cdr3_nt: TGTGCCAGCAGCTTAGAGAGAGGGACAGGGTTTGATACGCAGTATTTT

v_call: TRBV7-3
d_call: -
j_call: TRBJ2-6
clone_size: -
cdr3_aa: CASSLTRLSNSGANVLTF
cdr3_nt: TGTGCCAGCAGCTTAACACGGCTGTCAAACTCTGGGGCCAACGTCCTGACTTTC

v_call: TRBV19
d_call: TRBD2
j_call: TRBJ2-2
clone_size: -
cdr3_aa: CASSMASGNLRGAGELFF
cdr3_nt: TGTGCCAGTAGTATGGCTAGCGGGAACCTGCGCGGGGCCGGGGAGCTGTTTTTT

v_call: TRBV13
d_call: TRBD2
j_call: TRBJ2-2
clone_size: -
cdr3_aa: CASSLGLGREHYTGELFF
cdr3_nt: TGTGCCAGCAGCTTAGGCCTAGGGCGGGAGCATTACACCGGGGAGCTGTTTTTT

v_call: TRBV2
d_call: -
j_call: TRBJ1-2
clone_size: -
cdr3_aa: CASISGRFSYGYTF
cdr3_nt: TGTGCCAGCATCTCGGGCAGGTTCTCCTATGGCTACACCTTC

v_call: TRBV5-1
d_call: TRBD1
j_call: TRBJ2-5
clone_size: few
cdr3_aa: CASRGTGQETQYF
cdr3_nt: TGCGCCAGCAGAGGGACAGGGCAAGAGACCCAGTACTTC

v_call: TRBV7-9
d_call: TRBD1
j_call: TRBJ1-1
clone_size: once
cdr3_aa: CASSGDRGLGTEAFF
cdr3_nt: TGTGCCAGCAGCGGGGACAGGGGTTTGGGGACTGAAGCTTTCTTT

v_call: TRBV5-1
d_call: TRBD1
j_call: TRBJ2-7
clone_size: -
cdr3_aa: CASSGDRDSYEQYF
cdr3_nt: TGCGCCAGCAGCGGGGACAGGGACTCCTACGAGCAGTACTTC

v_call: TRBV9
d_call: -
j_call: TRBJ2-1
clone_size: -
cdr3_aa: CASSSTGQRSDNEQFF
cdr3_nt: TGTGCCAGCAGTTCGACCGGACAGCGTTCAGACAATGAGCAGTTCTTC

v_call: TRBV7-3
d_call: -
j_call: TRBJ2-5
clone_size: -
cdr3_aa: CASSSSGGLLETQYF
cdr3_nt: TGTGCCAGCAGCTCCTCAGGAGGGCTACTGGAGACCCAGTACTTC

v_call: TRBV28
d_call: -
j_call: TRBJ2-7
clone_size: -
cdr3_aa: CASSRRYEQYF
cdr3_nt: TGTGCCAGCAGTCGGCGCTACGAGCAGTACTTC

v_call: TRBV2
d_call: -
j_call: TRBJ2-7
clone_size: -
cdr3_aa: CASFDSGYEQYF
cdr3_nt: TGTGCCAGCTTTGATTCAGGCTACGAGCAGTACTTC

v_call: TRBV10-2
d_call: -
j_call: TRBJ2-7
clone_size: -
cdr3_aa: CASRLWGIGFYEQYF
cdr3_nt: TGCGCCAGCAGGCTTTGGGGGATAGGCTTCTACGAGCAGTACTTC

v_call: TRBV25-1
d_call: -
j_call: TRBJ2-3
clone_size: -
cdr3_aa: CASSDRIDTQYF
cdr3_nt: TGTGCCAGCAGTGATCGGATAGATACGCAGTATTTT

v_call: TRBV27
d_call: -
j_call: TRBJ2-1
clone_size: -
cdr3_aa: CASSSPFEAGNEQFF
cdr3_nt: TGTGCCAGCAGTTCCCCGTTCGAAGCGGGCAATGAGCAGTTCTTC

v_call: TRBV10-3
d_call: -
j_call: TRBJ2-1
clone_size: -
cdr3_aa: CAISESQRAYNEQFF
cdr3_nt: TGTGCCATCAGTGAGTCCCAGCGGGCCTACAATGAGCAGTTCTTC

v_call: TRBV7-6
d_call: TRBD2
j_call: TRBJ2-7
clone_size: -
cdr3_aa: CASSRSGGDYEQYF
cdr3_nt: TGTGCCAGCAGCCGTAGCGGGGGGGACTACGAGCAGTACTTC

v_call: TRBV30
d_call: TRBD2
j_call: TRBJ2-1
clone_size: -
cdr3_aa: CAWSRREGRYNEQFF
cdr3_nt: TGTGCCTGGAGTAGACGGGAGGGACGGTACAATGAGCAGTTCTTC

v_call: TRBV5-1
d_call: -
j_call: TRBJ2-5
clone_size: -
cdr3_aa: CASRLQALQETQYF
cdr3_nt: TGCGCCAGCAGGTTACAAGCGCTCCAAGAGACCCAGTACTTC

v_call: TRBV7-6
d_call: -
j_call: TRBJ1-1
clone_size: -
cdr3_aa: CASSRTGVNTEAFF
cdr3_nt: TGTGCCAGCAGCAGGACTGGGGTGAACACTGAAGCTTTCTTT

v_call: TRBV27
d_call: -
j_call: TRBJ1-4
clone_size: -
cdr3_aa: CASSLSGGVNEKLFF
cdr3_nt: TGTGCCAGCAGTTTATCGGGCGGCGTTAATGAAAAACTGTTTTTT

v_call: TRBV14
d_call: TRBD1
j_call: TRBJ1-5
clone_size: -
cdr3_aa: CASSQDKGQGPYSNQPQHF
cdr3_nt: TGTGCCAGCAGCCAAGATAAAGGACAGGGGCCCTATAGCAATCAGCCCCAGCATTTT

v_call: TRBV19
d_call: TRBD2
j_call: TRBJ2-5
clone_size: -
cdr3_aa: CASTPSSGRAGETQYF
cdr3_nt: TGTGCCAGTACCCCTTCTAGCGGGAGGGCCGGAGAGACCCAGTACTTC

v_call: TRBV10-2
d_call: -
j_call: TRBJ2-1
clone_size: -
cdr3_aa: CASSDSYNEQFF
cdr3_nt: TGCGCCAGTAGCGACTCCTACAATGAGCAGTTCTTC

v_call: TRBV7-2
d_call: -
j_call: TRBJ1-1
clone_size: -
cdr3_aa: CASSFLGAGNTEAFF
cdr3_nt: TGTGCCAGCAGCTTTTTGGGGGCTGGTAACACTGAAGCTTTCTTT

v_call: TRBV11-2
d_call: TRBD1
j_call: TRBJ1-5
clone_size: -
cdr3_aa: CASSYPGTDRFSQPQHF
cdr3_nt: TGTGCCAGCAGCTACCCTGGGACAGATCGGTTTTCTCAGCCCCAGCATTTT

v_call: TRBV9
d_call: -
j_call: TRBJ2-1
clone_size: -
cdr3_aa: CASSVRGVAYNEQFF
cdr3_nt: TGTGCCAGCAGCGTAAGGGGGGTCGCCTACAATGAGCAGTTCTTC

v_call: TRBV7-9
d_call: -
j_call: TRBJ2-3
clone_size: -
cdr3_aa: CASSLDTDTQYF
cdr3_nt: TGTGCCAGCAGCTTAGACACAGATACGCAGTATTTT

v_call: TRBV5-1
d_call: -
j_call: TRBJ2-7
clone_size: -
cdr3_aa: CASRRDSRSYEQYF
cdr3_nt: TGCGCCAGTCGCCGGGACTCACGTTCCTACGAGCAGTACTTC

v_call: TRBV5-1
d_call: TRBD2
j_call: TRBJ2-3
clone_size: -
cdr3_aa: CASSPGLAGEDTQYF
cdr3_nt: TGCGCCAGCAGCCCGGGACTAGCGGGAGAAGATACGCAGTATTTT

v_call: TRBV7-9
d_call: -
j_call: TRBJ2-7
clone_size: -
cdr3_aa: CASSLSVAQYF
cdr3_nt: TGTGCCAGCAGCTTATCAGTCGCGCAGTACTTC

v_call: TRBV9
d_call: TRBD1
j_call: TRBJ2-7
clone_size: -
cdr3_aa: CASSVGPRGIDEQYF
cdr3_nt: TGTGCCAGCAGCGTAGGCCCCAGGGGGATCGACGAGCAGTACTTC

v_call: TRBV5-1
d_call: TRBD2
j_call: TRBJ2-1
clone_size: -
cdr3_aa: CASSTASGLAGYNEQFF
cdr3_nt: TGCGCCAGCAGCACGGCCTCTGGACTAGCGGGTTACAATGAGCAGTTCTTC

v_call: TRBV5-1
d_call: -
j_call: TRBJ2-5
clone_size: once
cdr3_aa: CASSARGIPGETQYF
cdr3_nt: TGCGCCAGCAGCGCCCGAGGGATCCCAGGGGAGACCCAGTACTTC

v_call: TRBV21-1
d_call: -
j_call: TRBJ2-3
clone_size: -
cdr3_aa: CASRLKTQPTDTQYF
cdr3_nt: TGTGCCAGCAGACTAAAAACACAGCCCACAGATACGCAGTATTTT

v_call: TRBV2
d_call: -
j_call: TRBJ2-7
clone_size: -
cdr3_aa: CASSRGRLYEQYF
cdr3_nt: TGTGCCAGCAGTAGGGGACGGCTCTACGAGCAGTACTTC

v_call: TRBV7-2
d_call: -
j_call: TRBJ2-3
clone_size: -
cdr3_aa: CASRKTDTQYF
cdr3_nt: TGTGCCTCCCGGAAGACAGATACGCAGTATTTT

v_call: TRBV6-6
d_call: -
j_call: TRBJ1-1
clone_size: -
cdr3_aa: CASSTSGTPGTEAFF
cdr3_nt: TGTGCCAGCAGCACTTCTGGCACCCCGGGCACTGAAGCTTTCTTT

v_call: TRBV9
d_call: TRBD1
j_call: TRBJ1-5
clone_size: -
cdr3_aa: CASSVVYGDRDQPQHF
cdr3_nt: TGTGCCAGCAGCGTAGTATATGGGGACAGAGATCAGCCCCAGCATTTT

v_call: TRBV18
d_call: TRBD2
j_call: TRBJ2-3
clone_size: -
cdr3_aa: CASSPQTSGYTDTQYF
cdr3_nt: TGTGCCAGCTCACCGCAGACTAGCGGCTACACAGATACGCAGTATTTT

v_call: TRBV6-5
d_call: -
j_call: TRBJ1-1
clone_size: -
cdr3_aa: CASRSLGAGNTEAFF
cdr3_nt: TGTGCCAGCAGATCCCTGGGGGCTGGGAACACTGAAGCTTTCTTT

v_call: TRBV4-1
d_call: -
j_call: TRBJ1-2
clone_size: -
cdr3_aa: CASSRLPGANYGYTF
cdr3_nt: TGCGCCAGCAGCCGGCTCCCAGGAGCTAACTATGGCTACACCTTC

v_call: TRBV29-1
d_call: -
j_call: TRBJ1-1
clone_size: -
cdr3_aa: CSVARDKNTEAFF
cdr3_nt: TGCAGCGTTGCCAGAGACAAGAACACTGAAGCTTTCTTT

v_call: TRBV5-6
d_call: -
j_call: TRBJ1-2
clone_size: -
cdr3_aa: CASSLGGFNYGYTF
cdr3_nt: TGTGCCAGCAGCTTGGGGGGGTTTAACTATGGCTACACCTTC

v_call: TRBV15
d_call: TRBD2
j_call: TRBJ2-1
clone_size: once
cdr3_aa: CATSVLAGGISYNEQFF
cdr3_nt: TGTGCCACCAGCGTCCTAGCGGGAGGGATTTCCTACAATGAGCAGTTCTTC

v_call: TRBV2
d_call: -
j_call: TRBJ1-2
clone_size: -
cdr3_aa: CASSEGIDYGYTF
cdr3_nt: TGTGCCAGCAGTGAAGGAATCGACTATGGCTACACCTTC

v_call: TRBV11-2
d_call: -
j_call: TRBJ2-3
clone_size: -
cdr3_aa: CASSRAGAGTDTQYF
cdr3_nt: TGTGCCAGCAGCAGAGCAGGAGCTGGCACAGATACGCAGTATTTT

v_call: TRBV6-5
d_call: -
j_call: TRBJ2-5
clone_size: -
cdr3_aa: CASSYKVRIGETQYF
cdr3_nt: TGTGCCAGCAGTTATAAGGTCCGTATCGGCGAGACCCAGTACTTC

v_call: TRBV5-4
d_call: -
j_call: TRBJ2-1
clone_size: -
cdr3_aa: CASSLGVRGDYNEQFF
cdr3_nt: TGTGCCAGCAGCTTAGGGGTAAGAGGCGACTACAATGAGCAGTTCTTC

v_call: TRBV7-3
d_call: TRBD2
j_call: TRBJ2-7
clone_size: -
cdr3_aa: CATSQLAGVNEQYF
cdr3_nt: TGTGCCACCTCCCAACTAGCGGGAGTCAACGAGCAGTACTTC

v_call: TRBV5-1
d_call: TRBD2
j_call: TRBJ2-1
clone_size: -
cdr3_aa: CASSLLSLAGGPDTYNEQFF
cdr3_nt: TGCGCCAGCAGCTTACTATCACTAGCGGGAGGGCCCGACACCTACAATGAGCAGTTCTTC

v_call: TRBV19
d_call: -
j_call: TRBJ1-5
clone_size: once
cdr3_aa: CASTRDGLDNQPQHF
cdr3_nt: TGTGCCAGTACTCGGGACGGACTGGACAATCAGCCCCAGCATTTT

v_call: TRBV19
d_call: TRBD1
j_call: TRBJ1-2
clone_size: -
cdr3_aa: CASRLAGQGKSGYTF
cdr3_nt: TGTGCCAGTAGATTGGCGGGACAGGGGAAATCTGGCTACACCTTC